This is a list of T cell receptor beta chains from one sample in a study of T cells in localized non-small cell lung cancer. Generated by immunoSEQ multiplex PCR, the TCRdb table keeps only in-frame clones and is missing some. The data hold about 33,000 clones, with roughly 77% observed a single time. The sequencing used peripheral blood, collected before any cancer treatment. These receptors were collected from a male donor aged 60 or over with stage III squamous cell lung carcinoma. Both conserved end residues are part of each CDR3. The D gene is left open where the match is weak. Rows may omit the clone size; those that give it use once, few, many or a size class.

. | TRBJ2-7 | . | TRBV6-5 | CASSYSGEGREQYF | TGTGCCAGCAGTTATTCGGGAGAGGGTCGCGAGCAGTACTTC
. | TRBJ1-1 | TRBD1 | TRBV4-2 | CASSQADRTGTEAFF | TGTGCCAGCAGCCAAGCGGACAGGACGGGGACTGAAGCTTTCTTT
once | TRBJ1-4 | . | TRBV6-6 | CASTTGDSNEKLFF | TGTGCCAGCACCACCGGAGATTCTAATGAAAAACTGTTTTTT
. | TRBJ2-3 | . | TRBV5-3 | CASSLVAEATDTQYF | TGTGCCAGCAGCTTGGTGGCGGAGGCCACAGATACGCAGTATTTT
. | TRBJ2-1 | . | TRBV6-5 | CASSYSNGRGQFF | TGTGCCAGCAGTTACTCGAACGGCAGGGGACAGTTCTTC
. | TRBJ2-7 | TRBD1 | TRBV29-1 | CSVERTGVVGEQYF | TGCAGCGTTGAGAGAACAGGGGTGGTGGGCGAGCAGTACTTC
. | TRBJ2-7 | . | TRBV28 | CASSLIQTLSEQYF | TGTGCCAGCAGTTTAATTCAGACTTTATCCGAGCAGTACTTC
. | TRBJ2-5 | TRBD2 | TRBV10-3 | CAIRKAGTSGGLAEETQYF | TGTGCCATCAGAAAAGCCGGGACTAGCGGGGGCCTGGCTGAAGAGACCCAGTACTTC
. | TRBJ2-1 | . | TRBV7-3 | CASSLGTSPNNEQFF | TGTGCCAGCAGCCTCGGGACTTCTCCTAACAATGAGCAGTTCTTC
once | TRBJ2-3 | TRBD2 | TRBV28 | CASSSPGLAGGSGDTQYF | TGTGCCAGCAGTTCCCCGGGACTAGCGGGAGGAAGTGGAGATACGCAGTATTTT
medium-sized | TRBJ1-2 | . | TRBV29-1 | CSVDPNYGYTF | TGCAGCGTTGACCCTAACTATGGCTACACCTTC
once | TRBJ2-1 | TRBD2 | TRBV4-3 | CASTPGLAYNEQFF | TGCGCCAGCACTCCGGGACTAGCATACAATGAGCAGTTCTTC
. | TRBJ1-5 | . | TRBV18 | CASSPGRNSNQPQHF | TGTGCCAGCTCACCGGGCAGGAATAGCAATCAGCCCCAGCATTTT
. | TRBJ1-5 | . | TRBV19 | CASSIRVDRPQHF | TGTGCCAGTAGTATTAGGGTAGATCGGCCCCAGCATTTT
. | TRBJ2-1 | . | TRBV6-5 | CASSRAGNYNEQFF | TGTGCCAGCAGCCGCGCCGGGAACTACAATGAGCAGTTCTTC
few | TRBJ2-3 | . | TRBV18 | CATTQGIDTQYF | TGTGCCACCACGCAGGGGATTGATACGCAGTATTTT
. | TRBJ2-5 | TRBD2 | TRBV7-3 | CASSLTSWETQYF | TGTGCCAGCAGTTTGACTAGCTGGGAGACCCAGTACTTC
. | TRBJ1-2 | . | TRBV14 | CASSQLKGSAILGYYGYTF | TGTGCCAGCAGCCAACTAAAGGGGTCGGCAATACTAGGGTACTATGGCTACACCTTC
. | TRBJ1-1 | . | TRBV7-2 | CASSLATETEAFF | TGTGCCAGCAGCTTAGCTACAGAGACTGAAGCTTTCTTT
. | TRBJ1-1 | TRBD1 | TRBV9 | CASISGTGDLHTEAFF | TGTGCCAGCATCTCCGGGACAGGGGATCTCCACACTGAAGCTTTCTTT
. | TRBJ1-1 | . | TRBV7-2 | CASSLVVGGRHVTTEAFF | TGTGCCAGCAGCTTAGTGGTTGGGGGCCGCCATGTTACGACTGAAGCTTTCTTT
. | TRBJ1-4 | TRBD1 | TRBV5-1 | CASSGGSGGEKLFF | TGCGCCAGCAGTGGCGGGTCAGGGGGCGAAAAACTGTTTTTT
. | TRBJ1-3 | . | TRBV9 | CASSVASSGNTIYF | TGTGCCAGCAGCGTAGCGAGCTCTGGAAACACCATATATTTT
. | TRBJ2-5 | . | TRBV10-3 | CAITPLGQLQETQYF | TGTGCCATCACCCCACTGGGACAACTCCAAGAGACCCAGTACTTC
. | TRBJ1-1 | . | TRBV19 | CASTWGNTEAFF | TGTGCCAGTACGTGGGGGAACACTGAAGCTTTCTTT
few | TRBJ1-3 | . | TRBV4-3 | CASSQGQGIDTIYF | TGCGCCAGCAGCCAAGGTCAGGGTATAGACACCATATATTTT
. | TRBJ2-6 | . | TRBV6-4 | CASRPGTGANVLTF | TGTGCCAGCCGTCCCGGTACTGGGGCCAACGTCCTGACTTTC
. | TRBJ1-1 | . | TRBV7-9 | CASSKSLSTEAFF | TGTGCCAGCAGCAAAAGTTTGAGCACTGAAGCTTTCTTT
few | TRBJ2-7 | . | TRBV5-5 | CASSLERYEQYF | TGTGCCAGCAGCTTGGAGAGGTACGAGCAGTACTTC
. | TRBJ1-2 | . | TRBV20-1 | CSAGPSGYTF | TGCAGTGCTGGACCCTCAGGCTACACCTTC
. | TRBJ2-1 | . | TRBV7-9 | CASSQTGSEQFF | TGTGCCAGCAGCCAAACAGGGAGTGAGCAGTTCTTC
. | TRBJ2-7 | TRBD2 | TRBV7-9 | CASSRTGTSEYEQYF | TGTGCCAGCAGCCGAACCGGGACTAGCGAGTACGAGCAGTACTTC
few | TRBJ2-7 | . | TRBV12-5 | CASGFGGQNEQYF | TGTGCTAGTGGTTTTGGGGGTCAGAACGAGCAGTACTTC
. | TRBJ1-2 | TRBD1 | TRBV28 | CATLLRTGGGGYTF | TGTGCCACCCTACTACGGACAGGGGGCGGTGGCTACACCTTC
. | TRBJ2-5 | . | TRBV5-6 | CASSGGRETQYF | TGTGCCAGCAGCGGGGGGAGAGAGACCCAGTACTTC
. | TRBJ1-3 | . | TRBV7-8 | CASRGRSGNTIYF | TGTGCCAGCCGAGGGAGAAGTGGAAACACCATATATTTT
medium-sized | TRBJ1-2 | . | TRBV28 | CASSLSRGGNYGYTF | TGTGCCAGCAGTTTAAGTAGGGGGGGTAACTATGGCTACACCTTC
. | TRBJ1-5 | TRBD1 | TRBV28 | CASSSQGMGNQPQHF | TGTGCCAGCAGTTCACAGGGGATGGGCAATCAGCCCCAGCATTTT
few | TRBJ1-3 | . | TRBV4-3 | CASSQGHDTIYF | TGCGCCAGCAGCCAAGGGCATGACACCATATATTTT
. | TRBJ2-3 | . | TRBV7-3 | CASSFSGGSTDTQYF | TGTGCCAGCAGCTTCTCTGGGGGTAGCACAGATACGCAGTATTTT
. | TRBJ2-1 | TRBD2 | TRBV11-3 | CASTAGGGGPGNEQFF | TGTGCCAGCACCGCCGGCGGCGGGGGGCCGGGGAATGAGCAGTTCTTC
. | TRBJ1-1 | . | TRBV19 | CASSMGSVNTEAFF | TGTGCCAGTAGTATGGGCTCCGTGAACACTGAAGCTTTCTTT
. | TRBJ2-2 | . | TRBV7-2 | CASSTYTGELFF | TGTGCCAGCAGCACATATACCGGGGAGCTGTTTTTT
. | TRBJ1-4 | TRBD1 | TRBV5-1 | CASSLGDRELFF | TGCGCCAGCAGCTTGGGGGACAGGGAACTGTTTTTT
few | TRBJ1-1 | TRBD1 | TRBV20-1 | CSATRGGAFF | TGCAGTGCGACCAGGGGGGGAGCTTTCTTT
. | TRBJ1-4 | TRBD1 | TRBV5-5 | CASSFQGVNEKLFF | TGTGCCAGCAGCTTTCAGGGGGTGAATGAAAAACTGTTTTTT
. | TRBJ2-1 | . | TRBV7-9 | CASSLDQSSYNEQFF | TGTGCCAGCAGCTTAGATCAGAGCTCCTACAATGAGCAGTTCTTC
. | TRBJ2-5 | TRBD1 | TRBV19 | CASSGQAGGETQYF | TGTGCCAGTTCGGGACAGGCCGGAGGGGAGACCCAGTACTTC
. | TRBJ1-2 | TRBD1 | TRBV6-5 | CASTLTGEDYGYTF | TGTGCCAGCACCTTGACAGGGGAAGACTATGGCTACACCTTC
medium-sized | TRBJ1-5 | . | TRBV19 | CASSLVNSYNQPQHF | TGTGCCAGTAGTCTTGTTAACAGCTACAATCAGCCCCAGCATTTT
. | TRBJ1-1 | . | TRBV6-4 | CASSDSDRNTEAFF | TGTGCCAGCAGTGACTCAGACAGGAACACTGAAGCTTTCTTT
. | TRBJ2-5 | . | TRBV5-1 | CASSPSMGGEETQYF | TGCGCCAGCAGCCCCTCAATGGGCGGGGAAGAGACCCAGTACTTC
once | TRBJ2-7 | TRBD2 | TRBV11-2 | CASSLDRGTSGRYEQYF | TGTGCCAGCAGCTTAGATCGGGGGACTAGCGGGAGGTACGAGCAGTACTTC
. | TRBJ2-7 | . | TRBV4-3 | CASSQETAGSSYEQYF | TGCGCCAGCAGCCAAGAAACGGCGGGTAGCTCCTACGAGCAGTACTTC
. | TRBJ2-2 | TRBD2 | TRBV19 | CASTSRLTAGGGTGELFF | TGTGCCAGTACATCCCGACTAACCGCGGGAGGCGGAACCGGGGAGCTGTTTTTT
once | TRBJ1-5 | . | TRBV27 | CASSGTNSNQPQHF | TGTGCCAGCAGTGGGACAAATAGCAATCAGCCCCAGCATTTT
. | TRBJ1-1 | TRBD1 | TRBV6-1 | CASNTGGWTEAFF | TGTGCCAGCAACACAGGGGGCTGGACTGAAGCTTTCTTT
. | TRBJ1-1 | TRBD1 | TRBV7-9 | CASIGATGDVGNTEAFF | TGTGCCAGCATTGGGGCAACAGGGGACGTTGGGAACACTGAAGCTTTCTTT
. | TRBJ2-3 | TRBD2 | TRBV7-2 | CASSQLQRGLDTQYF | TGTGCCAGCAGCCAGCTACAGCGGGGGTTAGATACGCAGTATTTT
. | TRBJ1-1 | . | TRBV6-6 | CASTIGGMNTEAFF | TGTGCCAGCACTATAGGGGGAATGAACACTGAAGCTTTCTTT